The 26 T cell receptor beta chains presented below share a single source sample, sequenced in a study of T cells in Graves' hyperthyroidism and ophthalmopathy. Amplified TCR beta CDR3 regions derived from RNA transcripts. During a first-round RT-PCR of the TCR CDR3, the HTBI primer set was used. TCRdb analysed the multiplex PCR reads with MiXCR anew, one entry per CDR3 protein. The sample lists around 420,000 distinct CDR3 sequences, roughly 14% occurring once. Sequences were obtained from blood. The receptors stem from a woman under 30 with Graves' hyperthyroidism.

This clonotype was seen only a few times. The J gene is TRBJ1-6, the V gene TRBV9; D is perhaps TRBD1 (6 bases). V lost 4 bases and J lost 7, with 21 bases in between. Germline V lookup: CDR1 SGDLS, CDR2 YYNGEE. This CDR3 has 17 residues. The DNA of the CDR3 is TGTGCCAGCAGCCCCGGGGGGGCCCTGCTTCAGAATTCACCCCTCCACTTT. Amino acid sequence: CASSPGGALLQNSPLHF.

The CDR3 is CASSLGTSGRADTQYF. CDR3 nucleotides: TGTGCCAGCAGCTTGGGGACTAGCGGGAGAGCAGATACGCAGTATTTT. V and J are TRBV5-5 and TRBJ2-3, with 13 positions matching TRBD2. The CDR3 length is 16 residues. The germline CDR1 and CDR2 sequences are SGHKS and YYEKEE (reference sequence). V dropped 0 bases and J dropped 4; count of bases not matched to a gene: 2.

This clonotype was seen repeatedly, ten times or more. The CDR3 sequence: CASSDASAGDYEQYF. For the CDR3, the DNA is TGTGCCAGCAGTGACGCCTCCGCAGGGGACTACGAGCAGTACTTC. V gene TRBV2 combines with J gene TRBJ2-7; weak D call: TRBD1 (6 bases). In germline, CDR1 is SNHLY, CDR2 FYNNEI. The CDR3 spans 15 residues. The ends were cut back, 3 bases at V and 3 bases at J, with 15 bases in the middle.

Many counts were recorded for this clonotype. This sequence joins TRBV7-2 and TRBJ2-7, with 7 bases lining up with TRBD1. V trimming: 5 bases; J trimming: 6 bases; junction bases outside the gene matches: 10. This CDR3 contains 14 residues. Germline lookup yields CDR1 SGHTA and CDR2 FQGNSA. As DNA, the CDR3 is TGTGCCAGCAGCCCCGACAGGGTTAAGGGCGAGCAGTACTTC. Protein sequence: CASSPDRVKGEQYF.

In this sample, this clonotype turned up many times. The chain links TRBV11-2 to TRBJ2-5, with 7 bases fitting TRBD1. The CDR3 spans 13 residues. Germline-derived CDR1 and CDR2 are SGHAT and FQNNGV. With V trimmed by 5 bases and J by 3 bases, 3 bases remained unmatched. The CDR3 nucleotides are TGTGCCAGCAGCCCTGGGACAGAAGAGACCCAGTACTTC. Translation gives CASSPGTEETQYF.

This clonotype was counted between two and nine times. The chain uses TRBV25-1 and TRBJ2-7; the D is unclear. The CDR3 has 14 residues. CDR1 is MGHDK and CDR2 is SYGVNS in the germline V gene. The V end lost 5 bases, the J end lost 2 bases, and 13 bases lay between the germline ends. DNA of the CDR3: TGTGCCAGCAGTCCGCTAGACCAAACCTACGAGCAGTACTTC. Amino acids: CASSPLDQTYEQYF.

This clonotype was detected many times. The chain has TRBV29-1 and TRBJ1-1; 11 bases are shared with TRBD1. Germline V CDR1 and CDR2: SQVTM, ANQGSEA. After removal of 6 bases from V and 4 bases from J, the junction contained 4 bases not matched to a gene. The CDR3 loop spans 13 amino acids. The CDR3 loop is CSVGDRGGTEAFF. In DNA, the CDR3 is TGCAGCGTCGGGGACAGGGGGGGCACTGAAGCTTTCTTT.

About this clonotype itself: Given the absence of the conserved phenylalanine or tryptophan at the CDR3 end, a read error is likely. J is TRBJ2-2 and V is TRBV10-2; perhaps TRBD2 as D (5 bases). Germline V gene lookup returns CDR1 WSHSY and CDR2 SAAADI. Trimming pared 4 bases from V and 2 bases from J, leaving 14 bases between. This CDR3 spans 16 amino acids. DNA of the CDR3: TGCGCCAGCAGTGGCCCGGACTTAATTAACACCGGGGAGCTGTTTATT. Amino acid sequence: CASSGPDLINTGELFI.

The rearrangement links TRBV20-1 to TRBJ2-7, with 12 bases identical to TRBD2. This CDR3 spans 16 amino acids. V was pared by 0 bases and J by 6 bases, with 9 bases of the junction left unmatched. Per germline, CDR1 DFQATT and CDR2 SNEGSKA (reference sequence). CDR3 nucleotide sequence: TGCAGTGCTAGAGAGACTAGCGGGGGAATCTGGGGCGAGCAGTACTTC. This codes for CSARETSGGIWGEQYF.

This clonotype came up a few times. V gene TRBV18 combines with J gene TRBJ1-3; perhaps TRBD1 as D (5 bases). The CDR3 length is 14 residues. CDR1 KGHSH and CDR2 LQKENI come from the germline V gene. Trimming removed 3 bases at V and 1 base at J, with 7 bases between. CDR3 nucleotides: TGTGCCAGCTCACCGGACACTTCTGGAAACACCATATATTTT. Its protein is CASSPDTSGNTIYF.

This rearrangement joins TRBV20-1 to TRBJ1-2; 9 positions agree with TRBD1. Germline CDR1 is DFQATT and CDR2 is SNEGSKA (reference sequence). This CDR3 is built from 13 residues. The V and J ends lost 8 bases and 2 bases, in that order; junction bases with no gene match: 6. The CDR3 reads CSTRTGANYGYTF. CDR3 nucleotides: TGCAGTACCCGGACAGGGGCGAACTATGGCTACACCTTC.

This clonotype has ten or more counts. The chain recombines TRBV5-1 with TRBJ2-3; no clear D gene. The germline V gene encodes CDR1 SGHRS and CDR2 YFSETQ. The CDR3 loop spans 14 amino acids. Trimming stripped 0 bases from V and 1 base from J, with 6 bases between. The CDR3 nucleotides are TGCGCCAGCAGCTTGGAACCCGGCACAGATACGCAGTATTTT. The encoded protein is CASSLEPGTDTQYF.

This clonotype appeared a few times. V and J are TRBV6-1 and TRBJ2-1; TRBD2 agrees at 8 bases. Germline values: CDR1 MNHNS, CDR2 SASEGT. CDR3 length: 14 residues. Trimming removed 8 bases from V and 3 bases from J; junction bases left unmatched: 6. The CDR3 here is CASRAAGVYNEQFF. For the CDR3, the DNA is TGTGCCAGCCGGGCAGCGGGAGTCTACAATGAGCAGTTCTTC.

This clonotype was detected only a few times. The chain carries TRBV27 and TRBJ1-5, with D unclear. V was pared by 4 bases and J by 7 bases, with 11 bases between. The CDR3 has 13 amino acids. From germline, CDR1 is MNHEY and CDR2 SMNVEV (reference sequence). CDR3: CASSYEGPQPQHF. CDR3 DNA sequence: TGTGCCAGCAGTTATGAAGGGCCCCAGCCCCAGCATTTT.

This clonotype appeared many times. The gene calls are TRBV20-1 and TRBJ1-1; the D gene is possibly TRBD1 (5 bases). Germline V gives CDR1 DFQATT, CDR2 SNEGSKA (reference sequence). The CDR3 spans 12 residues. V gave up 7 bases and J gave up 7 bases, with 16 bases separating them. The DNA of the CDR3 is TGCAGTGTGAGCAAAGGGGTTGGTGAAGCTTTCTTT. The encoded protein is CSVSKGVGEAFF.

On this clonotype: This CDR3 fails to terminate in the conserved phenylalanine or tryptophan, so it likely reflects a read error. The chain has TRBV28 and TRBJ2-7; 12 bases align to TRBD2. This CDR3 contains 15 residues. The germline V gene encodes CDR1 MDHEN and CDR2 SYDVKM. After removal of 6 bases from V and 6 bases from J, the junction contained 9 bases not matched to a gene. In nucleotides, the CDR3 is TGTGCCAGCAGGCCTCTAGCGGGAGGGCCTGGCGAGCAGTACCTC. It encodes CASRPLAGGPGEQYL.

This clonotype was recorded many times. The J gene is TRBJ1-2, the V gene TRBV2; D is ambiguous. V lost 4 bases to trimming and J lost 4 bases, with 7 bases between them. The CDR3 totals 12 residues. The V gene's germline CDR1 is SNHLY and CDR2 FYNNEI. In DNA, the CDR3 is TGTGCCAGCAGTGCCAAGACCTATGGCTACACCTTC. Its translation is CASSAKTYGYTF.

This clonotype was observed at least ten times. The chain links TRBV7-2 to TRBJ2-7, with TRBD1 as a possible D gene (6 bases). V lost 5 bases and J lost 3, with 11 bases in between. This CDR3 contains 13 residues. Germline V lookup: CDR1 SGHTA, CDR2 FQGNSA. The CDR3 bases are TGTGCCAGCAGCCCACGACAGGTCTACGAGCAGTACTTC. Translated: CASSPRQVYEQYF.

This clonotype showed up just a few times. Here the CDR3 DNA reads TGTGCCAGCGCAATAGGGGATCGAAATGAAAAACTGTTTTTT. Translated, it gives CASAIGDRNEKLFF. The V and J genes are TRBV28 and TRBJ1-4; perhaps TRBD1 as D (5 bases). The CDR3 sequence is 14 residues long. The germline gives CDR1 MDHEN, CDR2 SYDVKM. Trimming removed 8 bases at V and 5 bases at J, with 15 bases between.

The chain is built from TRBV28 and TRBJ1-5, with a possible D match to TRBD1 (5 bases). This CDR3 contains 15 residues. Looked up from germline, CDR1 is MDHEN and CDR2 is SYDVKM. The germline V and J ends were trimmed by 3 bases and 7 bases, with 16 bases remaining between them. The CDR3 loop is CASSFRDHLGQPQHF. The CDR3 DNA follows: TGTGCCAGCAGTTTTCGGGACCACCTAGGACAGCCCCAGCATTTT. Full variable domain (missing parts from reference TRBV28 and TRBJ1-5): DVKVTQSSRYLVKRTGEKVFLECVQDMDHENMFWYRQDPGLGLRLIYFSYDVKMKEKGDIPEGYSVSREKKERFSLILESASTNQTSMYLCASSFRDHLGQPQHFGDGTRLSIL.

The V gene is TRBV4-1, the J gene TRBJ1-2; 9 nucleotides line up with TRBD1. Trimming cost V 0 bases and J 6 bases; bases outside gene matches: 8. CDR1 is MGHRA, CDR2 YSYEKL, per germline. The length of the CDR3 is 16 residues. The CDR3 nucleotides read TGCGCCAGCAGCCAAGATACGCCACAGGGGGCGCATGGCTACACCTTC. Its protein product is CASSQDTPQGAHGYTF.

This clonotype was seen repeatedly, ten times or more. The V gene is TRBV13, the J gene TRBJ2-1; the D gene is possibly TRBD2 (5 bases). Germline CDR1 PRHDT, CDR2 FYEKMQ (reference sequence). CDR3 size: 12 residues. Between the trimmed V and J ends, which lost 2 bases and 8 bases, there was a span of 7 bases. The CDR3 sequence: CASSLMGDEQFF. The CDR3, as DNA: TGTGCCAGCAGCTTAATGGGAGATGAGCAGTTCTTC.

This clonotype was observed at least ten times. J is TRBJ1-5 and V is TRBV6-2 or TRBV6-3, with D unclear. The ends were cut back, 0 bases at V and 2 bases at J, with 14 bases in the middle. The CDR3 length is 17 residues. CDR1 MNHEY and CDR2 SVGEGT come from the germline V gene. This chain's CDR3 is CASSYSNPPGGNQPQHF. The DNA of the CDR3 is TGTGCCAGCAGTTACTCGAACCCTCCTGGGGGCAATCAGCCCCAGCATTTT.

This clonotype was recorded at least ten times. The chain combines TRBV20-1 with TRBJ1-4, with D unclear. CDR1 is DFQATT, CDR2 SNEGSKA, per germline (reference sequence). The CDR3 spans 12 residues. Deletions cut 0 bases from V and 4 bases from J, with 3 bases between. The CDR3 nucleotides read TGCAGTGCTAGAGAGATTAATGAAAAACTGTTTTTT. The encoded protein is CSAREINEKLFF.

This clonotype has more than one count but fewer than ten. The chain joins TRBV12-3 or TRBV12-4 to TRBJ2-1; D is possibly TRBD2 (7 bases). Trimming left V 3 bases short and J 7 bases short, with 16 bases between. The CDR3 is made up of 15 amino acids. The CDR3 region has the DNA TGTGCCAGCAGTTTTTTAGGCGGGGGCAGTAATGAGCAGTTCTTC. Its protein product is CASSFLGGGSNEQFF.

This clonotype was counted only a few times. The gene calls are TRBV28 and TRBJ2-6; no clear D gene. The length of the CDR3 is 15 residues. Germline loops: CDR1 MDHEN, CDR2 SYDVKM. V was pared by 3 bases and J by 0 bases, with 6 bases between. CDR3 residues: CASSFSRSGANVLTF. In nucleotides, the CDR3 is TGTGCCAGCAGTTTTTCCCGCTCTGGGGCCAACGTCCTGACTTTC.